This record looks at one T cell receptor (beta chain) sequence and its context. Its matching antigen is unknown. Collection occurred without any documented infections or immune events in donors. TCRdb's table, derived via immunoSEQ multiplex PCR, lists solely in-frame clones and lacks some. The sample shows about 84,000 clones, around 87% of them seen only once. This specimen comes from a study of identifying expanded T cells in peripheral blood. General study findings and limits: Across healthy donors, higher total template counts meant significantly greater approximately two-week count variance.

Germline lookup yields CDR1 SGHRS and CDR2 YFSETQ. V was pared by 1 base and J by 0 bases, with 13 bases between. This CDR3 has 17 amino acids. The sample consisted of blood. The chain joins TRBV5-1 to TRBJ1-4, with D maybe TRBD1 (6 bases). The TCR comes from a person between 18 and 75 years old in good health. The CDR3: CASSLIGGMSTNEKLFF. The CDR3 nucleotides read TGCGCCAGCAGCTTGATAGGGGGAATGTCAACTAATGAAAAACTGTTTTTT.